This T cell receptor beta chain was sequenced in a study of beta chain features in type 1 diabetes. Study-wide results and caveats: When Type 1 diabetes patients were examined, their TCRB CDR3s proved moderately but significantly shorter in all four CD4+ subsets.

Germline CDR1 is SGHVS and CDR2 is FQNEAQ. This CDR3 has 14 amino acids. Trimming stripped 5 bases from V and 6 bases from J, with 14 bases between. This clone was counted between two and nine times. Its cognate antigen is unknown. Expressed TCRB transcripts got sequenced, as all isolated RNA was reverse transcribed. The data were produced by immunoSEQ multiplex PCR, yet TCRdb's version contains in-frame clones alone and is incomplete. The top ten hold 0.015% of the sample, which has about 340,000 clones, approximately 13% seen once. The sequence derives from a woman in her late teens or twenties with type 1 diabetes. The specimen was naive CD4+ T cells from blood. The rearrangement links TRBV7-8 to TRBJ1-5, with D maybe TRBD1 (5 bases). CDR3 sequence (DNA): TGTGCCAGCAGCATACTAATACAGGCTCAGCCCCAGCATTTT. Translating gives CASSILIQAQPQHF.